This passage covers 17 T cell receptor beta chains from one sample sequenced in a study of T-cell reconstitution after alpha-beta-depleted transplantation in children. Unique molecular identifiers were built into the TCRbeta library. TCRdb reprocessed the PCR reads via MiXCR and lists one record per CDR3 protein. Of fewer than 550,000 distinct CDR3 sequences listed, over 9.5% were seen once; the top ten hold less than 15%. This specimen consisted of PBMCs, mostly from graft donor cells, obtained 180 days after TCRalphabeta/CD19-depleted stem cell transplant. These receptor sequences come from a female patient between 2 and 15 years old who had a stem cell transplant for aplastic anemia, so the T cells may come from the graft donor.

The genes are TRBV28 and TRBJ1-2, with D hard to call. The CDR3 sequence is 13 residues long. Germline loops: CDR1 MDHEN, CDR2 SYDVKM. With 1 base removed from V and 3 bases from J, the gap between germline ends came to 6 bases. Here the CDR3 DNA reads TGTGCCAGCAGTTTATTTACGGACTATGGCTACACCTTC. Protein sequence: CASSLFTDYGYTF.

The table lists this clonotype with a few counts. The V and J genes are TRBV12-3 or TRBV12-4 and TRBJ2-2; D gene unclear. Trimming cost V 6 bases and J 3 bases, with 11 bases left between them. The CDR3 covers 14 residues. This CDR3 is CASSPPVYTGELFF. The CDR3 nucleotides read TGTGCCAGCAGCCCCCCAGTGTACACCGGGGAGCTGTTTTTT.

This clonotype was recorded a few times. This chain connects TRBV12-3 or TRBV12-4 to TRBJ2-2, with D maybe TRBD2 (5 bases). The CDR3 has 15 amino acids. V was clipped by 8 bases and J by 5 bases, with 18 bases between them. CDR3: CASRTGGSVTGELFF. DNA of the CDR3: TGTGCCAGCCGGACGGGCGGGTCGGTTACCGGGGAGCTGTTTTTT.

This clonotype turned up a few times. J is TRBJ2-3 and V is TRBV9, with 7 bases lining up with TRBD1. CDR1 and CDR2 from the germline V gene are SGDLS and YYNGEE. V lost 3 bases to trimming and J lost 1 base; unmatched junction nucleotides: 2. CDR3 length: 14 amino acids. This chain's CDR3 is CASSADRGTDTQYF. The CDR3 DNA is TGTGCCAGCAGCGCCGACAGGGGCACAGATACGCAGTATTTT. Full variable domain (rest looked up from reference TRBV9 and TRBJ2-3): DSGVTQTPKHLITATGQRVTLRCSPRSGDLSVYWYQQSLDQGLQFLIQYYNGEERAKGNILERFSAQQFPDLHSELNLSSLELGDSALYFCASSADRGTDTQYFGPGTRLTVL.

The chain carries TRBV7-2 and TRBJ2-2; TRBD2 matches at 12 bases. Germline CDR1 is SGHTA and CDR2 is FQGNSA. This CDR3 spans 16 amino acids. After removal of 5 bases from V and 5 bases from J, the junction contained 6 bases not matched to a gene. CDR3 residues: CASSLTSGSYTGELFF. As DNA, the CDR3 is TGTGCCAGCAGCCTGACTAGCGGGAGTTATACCGGGGAGCTGTTTTTT.

The sample holds a few counts of this clonotype. This chain links TRBV24-1 with TRBJ2-3, with D tentatively TRBD2 (6 bases). Trimming took off 4 bases at V and 2 bases at J, with 9 bases between the two ends. Per the germline V gene, CDR1 is KGHDR and CDR2 is SFDVKD. The CDR3 extends over 14 amino acids. In DNA, the CDR3 is TGTGCCACCAGTGAGACTAGTTACACAGATACGCAGTATTTT. This translates into CATSETSYTDTQYF.

The sample holds a few counts of this clonotype. The J gene is TRBJ2-5, the V gene TRBV28; TRBD2 is a possible D gene (6 bases). The germline V gene has CDR1 MDHEN and CDR2 SYDVKM. Trimming stripped 5 bases from V and 0 bases from J, with 7 bases between. This CDR3 spans 13 amino acids. The CDR3 is CASSKRDQETQYF. The CDR3, as DNA: TGTGCCAGCAGTAAGCGGGACCAAGAGACCCAGTACTTC.

This clonotype was recorded once. V gene TRBV27 combines with J gene TRBJ1-1; the D gene is possibly TRBD1 (6 bases). The CDR3 totals 17 residues. CDR1 is MNHEY, CDR2 SMNVEV, per germline (reference sequence). V was trimmed by 8 bases and J by 1 base, leaving 23 bases between them. The CDR3 is CASGLSRGHQTNTEAFF. Written as DNA, the CDR3 is TGTGCCAGCGGCTTATCGAGGGGACATCAGACGAACACTGAAGCTTTCTTT.

The chain employs TRBV5-1 and TRBJ1-1; D is unclear. V gave up 0 bases and J gave up 10 bases, with 13 bases separating them. Germline CDR1 SGHRS, CDR2 YFSETQ. This CDR3 is 13 amino acids long. For the CDR3, the DNA is TGCGCCAGCAGCTTGGCCGGGCAATTCGGAGCTTTCTTT. As protein: CASSLAGQFGAFF.

This chain joins TRBV4-3 and TRBJ2-2; unclear D gene. Germline V CDR1 and CDR2: LGHNA, YSLEER. With 0 bases removed from V and 7 bases from J, the gap between germline ends came to 9 bases. CDR3 size: 14 residues. CDR3 in DNA: TGCGCCAGCAGCCAAGAGGGATGGAGCGGGGAGCTGTTTTTT. This encodes CASSQEGWSGELFF.

CDR3 sequence reads: CATGRGSYNEQFF. The CDR3 coding sequence is TGTGCCACCGGCCGGGGATCCTACAATGAGCAGTTCTTC. This chain uses TRBV15 with TRBJ2-1, with D perhaps TRBD2 (5 bases). Germline V gene sequence: CDR1 LNHNV, CDR2 YYDKDF (reference sequence). Trimming left V 8 bases short and J 1 base short, with 9 bases between. CDR3 length: 13 amino acids.

This clonotype was seen only a few times. J is TRBJ2-7 and V is TRBV7-2; D gene ambiguous. Trimming shortened V by 4 bases and J by 1 base, and 11 bases separated the two germline ends. Germline-derived CDR1 and CDR2 are SGHTA and FQGNSA. The CDR3 runs 14 residues. CDR3 in amino acids: CASSSRAISYEQYF. The CDR3 DNA sequence: TGTGCCAGCAGCTCAAGGGCCATTTCCTACGAGCAGTACTTC.

This clonotype showed up just a few times. J is TRBJ2-7 and V is TRBV5-1, with 7 bases that match TRBD2. Germline V lookup: CDR1 SGHRS, CDR2 YFSETQ. Trimming at V came to 4 bases and at J to 4 bases, leaving 11 bases not matched to a gene. This CDR3 has 15 residues. Written as DNA, the CDR3 is TGCGCCAGCAGCCGGATGGCGGGAGAGGCGTACGAGCAGTACGTC. Its translation is CASSRMAGEAYEQYV.

This clonotype has a count of ten or more. The V gene is TRBV29-1, the J gene TRBJ2-7, with 8 bases fitting TRBD1. CDR1 is SQVTM, CDR2 ANQGSEA, per germline. The CDR3 runs to 14 residues. The J segment lost 1 base and the V segment lost 5 bases, leaving 7 bases of the junction unmatched. The CDR3 bases are TGCAGCGTTCAAGGCAGGGGGCCTTCCTACGAGCAGTACGTC. It translates to CSVQGRGPSYEQYV.

This clonotype was seen a handful of times. The chain uses TRBV20-1 and TRBJ2-5; the D gene is possibly TRBD1 (8 bases). Germline V gene data show CDR1 as DFQATT and CDR2 as SNEGSKA (reference sequence). Trimming cost V 3 bases and J 0 bases, with 20 bases left between them. This CDR3 has 17 amino acids. The CDR3 nucleotides read TGCAGTGCTAGTGGTACTCAGCGGGACAGGAACCAAGAGACCCAGTACTTC. Its protein is CSASGTQRDRNQETQYF.

This clonotype occurred a few times. This chain uses TRBV15 with TRBJ2-5, with TRBD1 matching over 7 bases. CDR3 length: 15 amino acids. V gave up 5 bases and J gave up 2 bases; unmatched junction bases: 8. CDR1 is LNHNV and CDR2 is YYDKDF in the germline V gene (reference sequence). The CDR3 loop reads CATSPRDSTQETQYF. The CDR3, as DNA: TGTGCCACCAGCCCTCGGGACAGTACTCAAGAGACCCAGTACTTC.

This chain joins TRBV4-2 and TRBJ2-5; D gene unclear. CDR1 is LGHNA and CDR2 is YNFKEQ in the germline V gene. V was trimmed by 2 bases and J by 5 bases, leaving 6 bases between them. This CDR3 is 12 amino acids long. The CDR3 DNA reads TGTGCCAGCAGCCAATTAAAGGAGACCCAGTACTTC. Its translation is CASSQLKETQYF.